This T cell receptor (beta chain) was observed in a study of post-analysis software for immune sequencing data. Study-wide background: In terms of disease course, relapsing-remitting, secondary progressive and progressive-relapsing multiple sclerosis were included.

Libraries were made from TCR beta cDNA, and they carried unique molecular identifiers. TCRdb reanalysed the PCR reads using MiXCR and keeps one entry per CDR3 protein. The top ten clones hold 4.9% of a sample with around 710,000 distinct CDR3 sequences, around 46% of them seen once. Findings of the study overall: Samples from one preparation batch, clustered by F measure, grouped strongly together. Compared against controls, patients with multiple sclerosis displayed significantly lower normalized Chao1 diversity. A handful of TRBV segments (TRBV5-6, TRBV5-1 and TRBV20-1 among them) occurred more frequently in patients than in controls.

V was trimmed by 3 bases and J by 8 bases, leaving 14 bases between them. The CDR3 covers 13 residues. A few counts support this clonotype. Antigen specificity is unknown. J is TRBJ2-7 and V is TRBV12-3 or TRBV12-4, with a weak D call TRBD1 (6 bases). Sequencing used blood. This receptor was identified in a girl between 10 and 17 years old with multiple sclerosis. The CDR3, as DNA: TGTGCCAGCAGTTTCGGCAGGGGTTTGAAGCAGTACTTC. This sequence encodes CASSFGRGLKQYF.